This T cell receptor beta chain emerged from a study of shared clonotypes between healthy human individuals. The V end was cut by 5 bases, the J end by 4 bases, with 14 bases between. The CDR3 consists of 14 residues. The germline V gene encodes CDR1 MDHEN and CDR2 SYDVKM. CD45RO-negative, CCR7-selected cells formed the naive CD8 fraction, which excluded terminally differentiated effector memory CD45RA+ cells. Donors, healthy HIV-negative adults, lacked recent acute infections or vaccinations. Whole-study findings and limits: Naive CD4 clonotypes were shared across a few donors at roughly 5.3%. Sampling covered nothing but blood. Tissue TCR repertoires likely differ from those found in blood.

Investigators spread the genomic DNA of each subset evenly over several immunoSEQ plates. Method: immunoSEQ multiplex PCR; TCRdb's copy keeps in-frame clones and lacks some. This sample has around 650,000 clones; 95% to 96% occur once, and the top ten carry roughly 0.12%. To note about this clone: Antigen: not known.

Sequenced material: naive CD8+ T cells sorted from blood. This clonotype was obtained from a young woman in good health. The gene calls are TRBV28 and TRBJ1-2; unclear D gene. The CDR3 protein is CASSLLPRLYGYTF. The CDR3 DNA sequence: TGTGCCAGCAGTCTCCTTCCTCGCCTCTATGGCTACACCTTC.